These T cell receptor beta chains were read from a single sample in a study of blood T cell repertoires in COVID-19. Libraries were prepared by immunoSEQ multiplex PCR; TCRdb keeps only in-frame clonotypes and omits some of them. The sample yields around 310,000 clones, roughly 90% seen once. Sequencing used PBMCs or T cells enriched from blood (not recorded which). These receptors came from a woman aged 25-40 years who had recovered from COVID-19. Both conserved end residues are part of each CDR3.

v_call cdr3_aa
TRBV7-9 CASSHSGRATDTQYF
TRBV20-1 CSASRSGTDTQYF
TRBV6-2/TRBV6-3 CASSYVESEAFF
TRBV4-2 CASSDTRDTQYF
TRBV7-2 CASSLARGVREQYF
TRBV4-2 CASSHTSESSYNEQFF
TRBV6-5 CASTRTSSSSTQYF
TRBV10-2 CASSDNRETEAFF
TRBV27 CASSIATDTGELFF
TRBV5-1 CASSLFATGGYEQYF
TRBV19 CASSMVTSLFIEQFF
TRBV21-1 CASSKDPGTMETQYF
TRBV18 CASSPATDRAQHF
TRBV28 CASSSPARGQNEQFF
TRBV18 CASSLRQGVIPGELFF
TRBV19 CASSTRTSVGGTDTQYF
TRBV28 CASSFFWADSNYGYTF
TRBV12-3/TRBV12-4 CASSSIGEVALFF
TRBV9 CASSVGVLLGYNEQFF
TRBV6-6 CASSLQGALRGADSPLHF
TRBV29-1 CSLLAGGIDTQYF
TRBV5-1 CASSLLAGVTYEQYF
TRBV28 CASSLAGLGNTIYF
TRBV11-3 CASSRGQANTDTQYF
TRBV5-1 CASSLAPGNTDTQYF
TRBV7-2 CASSEDRGRYGYTF
TRBV29-1 CSVRTSGTYEQYF
TRBV5-5 CASSSLLGTGHEKLFF
TRBV5-1 CASSLWTSGRRTDTQYF
TRBV14 CASSQVGVAGGPYEQYF
TRBV6-5 CASSPTGYSNQPQHF
TRBV7-2 CASSFAVTSGTGKTQYF
TRBV14 CASSQPRRPNTGELFF
TRBV5-5 CASSSLTRGVYNEQFF
TRBV7-9 CASSITYEQFF
TRBV5-1 CASSLGYRTGGNEKLFF
TRBV10-3 CAISGTNYGYTF
TRBV3-1/TRBV3-2 CASSHRGALYGYTF
TRBV5-1 CASSLGAGYRETQYF
TRBV5-1 CASSDEAGNTDTQYF
TRBV18 CASSPFTTGSNDEQFF
TRBV5-1 CASSLDRTGYNEQFF
TRBV5-1 CASSLGLVRPSEQFF
TRBV4-3 CASSQDWSSGNYNEQFF
TRBV11-2 CASSLQGASAYEQYF
TRBV6-4 CASSDGAAPTDTQYF
TRBV3-1/TRBV3-2 CASSQSTAIETQYF
TRBV13 CASSLGRVREQYF
TRBV30 CAWILFGPGKTPDPNTEAFF
TRBV11-2 CASSLDGDITDNSPLHF
TRBV29-1 CSVARLPVYEQYF
TRBV19 CAIRQGGSADTEAFF
TRBV7-9 CASSSRTGTSYEQYF
TRBV5-1 CASSLRVQGLNTEAFF
TRBV19 CASSIVGSNYEQYF
TRBV28 CASSSRQGVQPQHF
TRBV28 CASRLTGTTYEQYF
TRBV21-1 CASSPLGQGAYEQYF
TRBV19 CASSTYRTGINVYGYTF
TRBV18 CASSLNPQGGYTF